The source of this T cell receptor (beta chain) is a study of graft-versus-host responses after intestinal transplantation (dated by TCRdb to 2020 to 2023). About the study as a whole: The transplants that recipients received were multivisceral, liver-intestinal, or isolated intestinal. Every recipient was given anti-thymocyte globulin induction, then maintenance tacrolimus and steroids for two to three years. After intestinal transplantation, graft-versus-host and host-versus-graft alloreactive T cell clones in the graft, circulation and bone marrow were tracked using bulk TCR-beta CDR3 sequencing. To identify alloreactive clones, pre-transplant mixed lymphocyte reaction products were sequenced and then compared with unstimulated pre-transplant donor and recipient T cells. The cohort enrolled 20 to 30 intestinal transplant recipients, one of whom was a retransplant, and a few patients without pretransplant specimens were excluded. A peak of at least 4% donor T cells among recipient peripheral blood mononuclear cells was the definition used for donor T cell macrochimerism. Instead of going to the commercial service, samples from a few later patients were sequenced in-house on an Illumina MiSeq and processed with MiXCR.

Comments on this clone: Its antigen target is currently unknown. Base quality data are lacking; no much larger clone is found one base away.

The cysteine opens and the phenylalanine closes a CDR3 of 16 amino acids. Only the CDR3 region is kept as DNA, spanning 48 bases read in frame from base 1. The germline V gene sets CDR1 to SGHTA and CDR2 to FQGTGA. Clipping removes 5 bases from V and 8 bases from J, with 9 as the unmatched junction base count. Blood samples were collected up to 4 times in the first month after transplant and then at least monthly when available. Receptors were amplified or captured by the immunoSEQ multiplex PCR assay. For most patients, genomic DNA was subjected to high-throughput TCR-beta CDR3 sequencing by Adaptive Biotechnologies. For the original study's pipeline: TCR sequencing data for approximately 19 patients were retrieved from Adaptive's ImmunoSEQ software; three other patients were processed with MiXCR and VDJtools. CDR3 nucleotide sequences shared between donor and recipient were removed because their origin could not be assigned. To count as alloreactive, a clone needed at least 2-fold expansion over unstimulated cells and a minimum CFSE-low frequency of 0.002% (template counts) or 0.001% (read counts). A clone was considered mappable if detected in the sequenced pre-transplant spleen, lymph node, or MLR CFSE-low populations of the donor or recipient. Cumulative frequency of alloreactive clones was calculated as a percentage of all sequences weighted by copy number. In TCRdb, the immuneACCESS table is reduced to in-frame sequences with V and J assigned. These tables do not hold every clone; where another copy was compared, an unresolved V gene accounts for under half, and the others remain unexplained. That table gives V, J and clone size, and the DNA gave D and trimming. The sample table contains some 41,000 clones; only one count was recorded for 80% to 95% of them. The ten most abundant clones make up roughly 4% of the sample.

The study at large found these results: Conclusions were limited by the relatively low number and heterogeneity of intestinal transplant patients. GvH clones were detected in recipient bone marrow, and some appeared earlier in ileal mucosa or blood, consistent with an intestinal mucosal origin. Early after transplant, declines in HvG clones were associated with peak levels of circulating GvH clones. High GvH to HvG T cell clonal ratios were observed in the allografts of patients with donor T cell macrochimerism.

This clonotype was obtained from a human patient who received an intestinal transplant, so some T cells may come from the graft donor. The sequence is built from TRBV7-3 and TRBJ2-1; the junction holds 13 bases that match TRBD2. This material consisted of PBMCs, taken 700 to 850 days after intestinal transplantation. CDR3 reads: CASSPLGLAGDHEQFF. The nucleotide sequence reads TGTGCCAGCAGCCCCCTCGGACTAGCGGGAGATCATGAGCAGTTCTTC.